A selection of T cell receptor beta chains follows, all from one sample in a study of shared clonotypes between healthy human individuals. The protocol was immunoSEQ multiplex PCR, while the TCRdb copy is restricted to in-frame clones and leaves out a portion. The sample lists roughly 450,000 clones, 79% seen once, with 10% to 15% in the top ten. Source material: PBMCs. These receptors were obtained from a middle-aged woman in good health. Some clones in this sample may be carry-over from other donors' samples. Both conserved end residues are part of each CDR3. The D gene is left open where the match is weak. Rows may omit the clone size; those that give it use once, few, many or a size class.

clone_size | d_call | j_call | v_call | cdr3_aa | cdr3_nt
NA | TRBD1 | TRBJ1-1 | TRBV7-2 | CASNSGGGGGEAFF | TGTGCCAGCAACTCTGGAGGGGGCGGTGGTGAAGCTTTCTTT
NA | NA | TRBJ2-5 | TRBV2 | CASSAQGLQETQYF | TGTGCCAGCAGTGCACAGGGTCTACAAGAGACCCAGTACTTC
NA | TRBD1 | TRBJ1-2 | TRBV6-6 | CASSYSTGRGDGYTF | TGTGCCAGCAGTTACTCGACAGGGAGGGGGGACGGCTACACCTTC
NA | TRBD2 | TRBJ2-5 | TRBV5-6 | CASSLVTSFSGETQYF | TGTGCCAGCAGCTTGGTGACTAGCTTTAGCGGGGAGACCCAGTACTTC
NA | NA | TRBJ2-1 | TRBV27 | CASSVRDGSYNEQFF | TGTGCCAGCAGTGTCCGGGACGGTTCCTACAATGAGCAGTTCTTC
NA | TRBD2 | TRBJ2-1 | TRBV7-2 | CASSPTSGRAGAEQFF | TGTGCCAGCAGCCCGACTAGCGGGAGGGCGGGGGCTGAGCAGTTCTTC
NA | TRBD1 | TRBJ2-3 | TRBV5-4 | CASSLAGGVDTQYF | TGTGCCAGCAGCCTGGCAGGGGGCGTGGATACGCAGTATTTT
NA | TRBD1 | TRBJ1-4 | TRBV7-9 | CASSIERGTVANEKLFF | TGTGCCAGCAGCATTGAAAGGGGGACAGTAGCTAATGAAAAACTGTTTTTT
NA | NA | TRBJ2-5 | TRBV7-2 | CATSKAGRLETQYF | TGTGCCACCTCCAAGGCAGGGAGGTTGGAGACCCAGTACTTC
NA | NA | TRBJ1-4 | TRBV5-6 | CASSLGGDEKLFF | TGTGCCAGCAGCTTGGGCGGGGATGAAAAACTGTTTTTT
NA | TRBD1 | TRBJ2-1 | TRBV10-1 | CASSSGGTGVIYEQFF | TGCGCCAGCAGTTCCGGTGGGACAGGGGTAATATATGAGCAGTTCTTC
NA | TRBD2 | TRBJ2-1 | TRBV5-1 | CASSLKGPGTSAINEQFF | TGCGCCAGCAGCTTGAAGGGCCCCGGGACTAGCGCTATCAATGAGCAGTTCTTC
NA | TRBD1 | TRBJ2-3 | TRBV5-6 | CASSTGTGESTDTQYF | TGTGCCAGCAGCACCGGGACAGGGGAAAGCACAGATACGCAGTATTTT
NA | TRBD1 | TRBJ2-3 | TRBV6-1 | CASSERETGGKDTQYF | TGTGCCAGCAGTGAAAGGGAGACAGGGGGCAAAGATACGCAGTATTTT
NA | NA | TRBJ2-4 | TRBV19 | CASSRRDGQNIQYF | TGTGCCAGTAGTAGGAGGGACGGGCAAAACATTCAGTACTTC
NA | TRBD2 | TRBJ2-1 | TRBV4-2 | CASSQDWREGLGEQFF | TGTGCCAGCAGCCAAGATTGGCGGGAGGGCCTAGGGGAGCAGTTCTTC
NA | NA | TRBJ2-2 | TRBV19 | CASSIGRSGSNTGELFF | TGTGCCAGTAGTATAGGCCGGTCCGGGAGTAACACCGGGGAGCTGTTTTTT
NA | TRBD2 | TRBJ2-2 | TRBV18 | CASSPGLAGPSNTGELFF | TGTGCCAGCTCACCGGGACTAGCGGGACCCTCGAACACCGGGGAGCTGTTTTTT
once | NA | TRBJ2-7 | TRBV7-2 | CASSLDWGTYEQYF | TGTGCCAGCAGCTTAGATTGGGGAACCTACGAGCAGTACTTC
NA | NA | TRBJ1-4 | TRBV5-1 | CASSLVSWGGEKLFF | TGCGCCAGCAGCTTGGTATCCTGGGGCGGTGAAAAACTGTTTTTT
NA | TRBD1 | TRBJ2-7 | TRBV10-3 | CATATGTENLEQYF | TGTGCCACCGCCACCGGGACAGAGAATCTCGAGCAGTACTTC
NA | TRBD2 | TRBJ2-5 | TRBV7-2 | CASSLAGGQETQYF | TGTGCCAGCAGCCTAGCGGGAGGTCAGGAGACCCAGTACTTC
NA | NA | TRBJ2-2 | TRBV5-4 | CASSLRTTGELFF | TGTGCCAGCAGCTTGAGGACAACCGGGGAGCTGTTTTTT
NA | TRBD1 | TRBJ2-3 | TRBV7-3 | CASSPPLGQGTDTQYF | TGTGCCAGCAGCCCCCCGCTCGGACAGGGCACAGATACGCAGTATTTT
NA | NA | TRBJ2-5 | TRBV6-6 | CASSPTRTMGETQYF | TGTGCCAGCAGTCCGACTCGGACAATGGGGGAGACCCAGTACTTC
NA | TRBD2 | TRBJ2-1 | TRBV28 | CASSLNGLAYYNEQFF | TGTGCCAGCAGTTTAAACGGACTAGCATACTACAATGAGCAGTTCTTC
NA | NA | TRBJ1-1 | TRBV5-1 | CASSLAPSAGLMNTEAFF | TGCGCCAGCAGCTTGGCCCCCTCCGCAGGGTTGATGAACACTGAAGCTTTCTTT
once | TRBD2 | TRBJ2-7 | TRBV18 | CASSPVRSGLAGYDEQYF | TGTGCCAGCTCACCTGTGCGGTCCGGACTAGCGGGATACGACGAGCAGTACTTC
NA | NA | TRBJ2-2 | TRBV5-1 | CASSAGSTGELFF | TGCGCCAGCAGCGCGGGGAGCACCGGGGAGCTGTTTTTT
NA | NA | TRBJ2-7 | TRBV27 | CASSFAWAPDEQYF | TGTGCCAGCAGTTTCGCCTGGGCCCCGGACGAGCAGTACTTC
NA | NA | TRBJ2-5 | TRBV11-2 | CASSLEQGGKTQYF | TGTGCCAGCAGCTTAGAACAGGGTGGAAAGACCCAGTACTTC
NA | NA | TRBJ2-1 | TRBV6-4 | CASSDRADSYNEQFF | TGTGCCAGCAGTGACAGGGCGGACTCCTACAATGAGCAGTTCTTC
NA | NA | TRBJ1-1 | TRBV28 | CASSLGWSTEAFF | TGTGCCAGCAGTTTAGGGTGGTCCACTGAAGCTTTCTTT
NA | TRBD1 | TRBJ1-5 | TRBV6-6 | CASRIGQGGQPQHF | TGTGCCAGCAGAATCGGACAGGGCGGTCAGCCCCAGCATTTT
NA | NA | TRBJ2-1 | TRBV7-8 | CASSLDLLGGEQFF | TGTGCCAGCAGCTTAGACCTCTTGGGGGGTGAGCAGTTCTTC
NA | NA | TRBJ1-2 | TRBV28 | CASNSDYGYTF | TGTGCCAGCAATAGTGACTATGGCTACACCTTC
NA | NA | TRBJ1-3 | TRBV28 | CASSSPPGSRDTIYF | TGTGCCAGCAGTTCCCCCCCTGGATCGCGTGACACCATATATTTT
NA | NA | TRBJ2-1 | TRBV6-5 | CASSSGVFGRNEQFF | TGTGCCAGCAGTTCTGGCGTTTTCGGGCGCAATGAGCAGTTCTTC
NA | TRBD1 | TRBJ2-3 | TRBV7-3 | CASSPRGRGTDTQYF | TGTGCCAGCAGCCCCAGGGGGCGAGGCACAGATACGCAGTATTTT